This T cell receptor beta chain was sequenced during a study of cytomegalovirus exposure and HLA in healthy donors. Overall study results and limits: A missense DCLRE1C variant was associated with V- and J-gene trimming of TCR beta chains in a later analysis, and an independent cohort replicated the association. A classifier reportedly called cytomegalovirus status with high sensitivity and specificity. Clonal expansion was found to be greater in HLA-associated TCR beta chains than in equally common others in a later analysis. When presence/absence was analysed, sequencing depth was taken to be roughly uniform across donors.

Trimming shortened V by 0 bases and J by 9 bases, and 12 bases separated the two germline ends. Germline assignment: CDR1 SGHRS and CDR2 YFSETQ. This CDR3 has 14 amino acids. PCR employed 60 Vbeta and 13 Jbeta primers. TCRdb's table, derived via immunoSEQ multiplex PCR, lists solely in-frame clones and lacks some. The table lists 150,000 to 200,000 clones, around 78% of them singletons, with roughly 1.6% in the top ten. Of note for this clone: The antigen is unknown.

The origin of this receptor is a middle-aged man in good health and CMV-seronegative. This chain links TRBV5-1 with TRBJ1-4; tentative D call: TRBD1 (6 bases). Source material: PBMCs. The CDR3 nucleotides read TGCGCCAGCAGCTTGGAGGGGGACGGGAAAAAACTGTTTTTT. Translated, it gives CASSLEGDGKKLFF.